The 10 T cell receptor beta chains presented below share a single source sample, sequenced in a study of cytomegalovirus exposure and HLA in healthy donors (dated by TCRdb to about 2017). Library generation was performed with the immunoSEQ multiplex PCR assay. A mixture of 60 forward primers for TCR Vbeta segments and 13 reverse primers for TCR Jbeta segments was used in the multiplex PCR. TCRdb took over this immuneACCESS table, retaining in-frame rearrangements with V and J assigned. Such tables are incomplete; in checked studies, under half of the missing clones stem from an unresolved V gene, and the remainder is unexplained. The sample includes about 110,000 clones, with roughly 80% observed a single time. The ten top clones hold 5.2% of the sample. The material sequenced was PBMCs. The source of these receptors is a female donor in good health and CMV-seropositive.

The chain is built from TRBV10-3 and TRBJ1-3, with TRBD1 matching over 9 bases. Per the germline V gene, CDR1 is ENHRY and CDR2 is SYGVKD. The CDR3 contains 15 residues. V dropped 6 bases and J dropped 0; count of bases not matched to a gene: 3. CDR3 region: CAIRAGQGSGNTIYF. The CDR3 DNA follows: TGTGCCATCAGGGCGGGACAGGGCTCTGGAAACACCATATATTTT.

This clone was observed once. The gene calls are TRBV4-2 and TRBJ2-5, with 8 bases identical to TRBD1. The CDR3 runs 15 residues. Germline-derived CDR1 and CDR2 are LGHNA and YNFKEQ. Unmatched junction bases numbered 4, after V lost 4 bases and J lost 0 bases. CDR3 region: CASSRKQGDQETQYF. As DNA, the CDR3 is TGTGCCAGCAGCCGGAAACAGGGGGACCAAGAGACCCAGTACTTC.

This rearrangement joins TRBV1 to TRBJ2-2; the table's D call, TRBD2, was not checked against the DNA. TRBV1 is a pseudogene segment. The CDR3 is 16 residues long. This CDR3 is CTSSQAPSSNTGELFF. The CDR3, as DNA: TGCACCAGCAGCCAAGCCCCTAGTTCGAACACCGGGGAGCTGTTTTTT.

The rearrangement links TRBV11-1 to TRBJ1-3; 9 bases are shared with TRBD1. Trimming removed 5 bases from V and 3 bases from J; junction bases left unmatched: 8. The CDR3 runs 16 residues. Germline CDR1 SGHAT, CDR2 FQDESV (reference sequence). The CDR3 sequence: CASSARTGANGNTIYF. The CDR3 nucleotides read TGTGCCAGCAGCGCCCGGACAGGGGCTAATGGAAACACCATATATTTT.

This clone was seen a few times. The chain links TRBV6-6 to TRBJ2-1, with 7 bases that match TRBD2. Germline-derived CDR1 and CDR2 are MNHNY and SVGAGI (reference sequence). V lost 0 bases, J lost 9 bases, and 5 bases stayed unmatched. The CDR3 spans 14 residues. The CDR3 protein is CASSYSTLAGEQFF. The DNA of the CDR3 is TGTGCCAGCAGTTACTCCACTTTAGCGGGTGAGCAGTTCTTC.

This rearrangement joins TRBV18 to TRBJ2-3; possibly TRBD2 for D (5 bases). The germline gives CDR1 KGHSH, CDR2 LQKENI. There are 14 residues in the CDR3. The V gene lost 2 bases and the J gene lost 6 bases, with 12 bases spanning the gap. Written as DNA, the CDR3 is TGTGCCAGCTCACCAATCAAGGGAGCGGATACGCAGTATTTT. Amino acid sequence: CASSPIKGADTQYF.

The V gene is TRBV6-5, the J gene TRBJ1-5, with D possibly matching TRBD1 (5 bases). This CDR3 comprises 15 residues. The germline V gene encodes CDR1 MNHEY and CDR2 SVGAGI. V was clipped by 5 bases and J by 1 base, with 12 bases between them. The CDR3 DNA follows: TGTGCCAGCAGTCCCTTCGCAGGGAGCAATCAGCCCCAGCATTTT. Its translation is CASSPFAGSNQPQHF.

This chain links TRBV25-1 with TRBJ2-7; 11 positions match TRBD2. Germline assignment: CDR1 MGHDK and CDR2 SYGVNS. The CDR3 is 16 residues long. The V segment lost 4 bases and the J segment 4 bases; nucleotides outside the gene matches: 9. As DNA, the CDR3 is TGTGCCAGCAGTGGGGGCCCGGGACTAGCGGATTACGAGCAGTACTTC. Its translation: CASSGGPGLADYEQYF.

The CDR3 coding sequence is TGTGCCAGCAGCCTCCGGACTAGCGGGGGGGTTGGATACAATGAGCAGTTCTTC. Translating it yields CASSLRTSGGVGYNEQFF. This chain uses TRBV7-2 with TRBJ2-1; 15 bases match TRBD2. Germline V lookup: CDR1 SGHTA, CDR2 FQGNSA. CDR3 length: 18 residues. With V trimmed by 5 bases and J by 4 bases, 9 bases remained unmatched.

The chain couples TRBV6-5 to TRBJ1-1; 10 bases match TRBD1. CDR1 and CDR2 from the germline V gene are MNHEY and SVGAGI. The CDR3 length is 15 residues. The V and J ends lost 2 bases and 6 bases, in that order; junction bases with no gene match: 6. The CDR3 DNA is TGTGCCAGCAGTTACCAGACAGGGGGCGCGGCTGAAGCTTTCTTT. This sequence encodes CASSYQTGGAAEAFF.